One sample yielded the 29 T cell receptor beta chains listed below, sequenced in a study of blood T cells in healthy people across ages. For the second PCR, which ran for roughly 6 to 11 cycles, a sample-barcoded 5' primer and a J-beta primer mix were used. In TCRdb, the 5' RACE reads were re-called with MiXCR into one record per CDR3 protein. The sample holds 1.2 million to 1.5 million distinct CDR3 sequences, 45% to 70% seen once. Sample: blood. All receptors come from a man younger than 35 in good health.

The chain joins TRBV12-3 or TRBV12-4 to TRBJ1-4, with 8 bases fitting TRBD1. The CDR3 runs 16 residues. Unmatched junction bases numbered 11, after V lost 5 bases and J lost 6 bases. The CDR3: CASSHFGAGGDEKLFF. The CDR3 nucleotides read TGTGCCAGCAGTCACTTTGGGGCAGGGGGCGATGAAAAACTGTTTTTT.

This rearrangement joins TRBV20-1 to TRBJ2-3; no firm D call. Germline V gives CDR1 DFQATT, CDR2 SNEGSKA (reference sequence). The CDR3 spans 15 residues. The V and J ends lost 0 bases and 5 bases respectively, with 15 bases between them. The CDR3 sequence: CSARDLVTYIDTQYF. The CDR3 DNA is TGCAGTGCTAGAGATCTCGTGACATACATAGATACGCAGTATTTT.

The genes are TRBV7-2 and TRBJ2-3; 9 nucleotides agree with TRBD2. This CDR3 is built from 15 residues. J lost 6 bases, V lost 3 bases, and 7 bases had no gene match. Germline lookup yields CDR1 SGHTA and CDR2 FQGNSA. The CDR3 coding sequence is TGTGCCAGCAGCTTTACTAGCGGGTTTGCGGATACGCAGTATTTT. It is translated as CASSFTSGFADTQYF. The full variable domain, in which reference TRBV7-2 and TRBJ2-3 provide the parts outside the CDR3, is GAGVSQSPSNKVTEKGKDVELRCDPISGHTALYWYRQSLGQGLEFLIYFQGNSAPDKSGLPSDRFSAERTGGSVSTLTIQRTQQEDSAVYLCASSFTSGFADTQYFGPGTRLTVL.

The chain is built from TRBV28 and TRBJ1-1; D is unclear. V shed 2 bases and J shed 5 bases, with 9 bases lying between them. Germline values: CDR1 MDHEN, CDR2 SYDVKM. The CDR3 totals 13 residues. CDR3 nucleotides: TGTGCCAGCAGTTTAGTGGGCCTTACTGAAGCTTTCTTT. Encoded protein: CASSLVGLTEAFF.

CDR3 amino acids: CASSQGRGGNYGYTF. DNA for the CDR3: TGTGCCAGCAGCCAAGGCCGGGGGGGGAACTATGGCTACACCTTC. The J gene is TRBJ1-2, the V gene TRBV3-1, with a weak D call TRBD1 (5 bases). CDR1 and CDR2 from the germline V gene are LGHDT and YNNKEL (reference sequence). The CDR3 runs to 15 residues. V was cut by 1 base and J by 2 bases, with 11 bases left in between.

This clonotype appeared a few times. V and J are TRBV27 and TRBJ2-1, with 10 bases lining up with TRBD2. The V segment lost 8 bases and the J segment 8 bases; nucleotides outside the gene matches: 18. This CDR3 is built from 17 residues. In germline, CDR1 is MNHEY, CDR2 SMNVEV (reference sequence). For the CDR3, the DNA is TGTGCCAGCTTCGGGAGTAGCCTAGCGGGGGTCATCGATGAGCAGTTCTTC. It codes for CASFGSSLAGVIDEQFF.

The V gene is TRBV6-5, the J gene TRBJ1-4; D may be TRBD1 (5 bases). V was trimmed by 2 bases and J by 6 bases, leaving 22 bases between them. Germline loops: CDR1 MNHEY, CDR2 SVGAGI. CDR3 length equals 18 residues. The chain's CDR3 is CASSYGAGTLLGDEKLFF. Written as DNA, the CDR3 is TGTGCCAGCAGTTACGGTGCAGGGACCTTACTAGGGGATGAAAAACTGTTTTTT.

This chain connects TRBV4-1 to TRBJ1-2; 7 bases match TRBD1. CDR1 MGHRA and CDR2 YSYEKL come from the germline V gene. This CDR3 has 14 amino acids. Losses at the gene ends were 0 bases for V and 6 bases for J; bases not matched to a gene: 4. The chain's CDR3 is CASSQDRTGNGYTF. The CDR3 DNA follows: TGCGCCAGCAGCCAAGATCGGACAGGCAATGGCTACACCTTC.

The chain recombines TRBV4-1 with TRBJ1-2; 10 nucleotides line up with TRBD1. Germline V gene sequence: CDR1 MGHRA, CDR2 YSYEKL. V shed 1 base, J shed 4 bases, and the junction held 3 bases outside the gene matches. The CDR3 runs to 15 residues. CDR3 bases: TGCGCCAGCAGCCAAGGGGACAGGGGTTTCTATGGCTACACCTTC. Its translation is CASSQGDRGFYGYTF.

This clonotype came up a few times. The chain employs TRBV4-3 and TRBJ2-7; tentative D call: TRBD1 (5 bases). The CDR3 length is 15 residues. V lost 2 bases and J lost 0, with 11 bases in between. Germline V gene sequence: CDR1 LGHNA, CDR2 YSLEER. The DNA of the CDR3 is TGCGCCAGCAGCCAAACCAGGGTCTCCTCCTACGAGCAGTACTTC. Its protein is CASSQTRVSSYEQYF.

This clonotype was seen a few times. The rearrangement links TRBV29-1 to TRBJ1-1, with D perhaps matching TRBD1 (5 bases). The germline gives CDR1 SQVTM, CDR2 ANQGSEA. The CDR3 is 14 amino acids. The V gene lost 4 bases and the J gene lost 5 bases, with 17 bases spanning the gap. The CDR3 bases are TGCAGCGTTGTTTACGGGGACCGGGGGACTGAAGCTTTCTTT. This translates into CSVVYGDRGTEAFF.

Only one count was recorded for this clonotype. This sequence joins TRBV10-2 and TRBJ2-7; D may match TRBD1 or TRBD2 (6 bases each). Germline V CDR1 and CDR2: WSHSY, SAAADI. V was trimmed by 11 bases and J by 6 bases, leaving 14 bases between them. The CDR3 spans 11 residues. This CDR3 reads CACNGGGEQYF. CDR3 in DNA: TGCGCCTGTAATGGAGGGGGCGAGCAGTACTTC.

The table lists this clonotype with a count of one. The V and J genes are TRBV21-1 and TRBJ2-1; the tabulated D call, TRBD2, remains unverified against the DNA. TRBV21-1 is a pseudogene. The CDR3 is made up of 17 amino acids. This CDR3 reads CASSKGPTSGRAGEQFF. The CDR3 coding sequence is TGTGCCAGCAGCAAAGGACCGACTAGCGGGAGGGCGGGTGAGCAGTTCTTC.

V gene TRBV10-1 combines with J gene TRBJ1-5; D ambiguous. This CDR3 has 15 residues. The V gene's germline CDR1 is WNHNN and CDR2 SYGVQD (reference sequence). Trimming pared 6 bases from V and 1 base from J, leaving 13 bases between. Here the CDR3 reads CASSEGSGSNQPQHF. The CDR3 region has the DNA TGCGCCAGCAGCGAAGGGTCGGGGAGCAATCAGCCCCAGCATTTT.

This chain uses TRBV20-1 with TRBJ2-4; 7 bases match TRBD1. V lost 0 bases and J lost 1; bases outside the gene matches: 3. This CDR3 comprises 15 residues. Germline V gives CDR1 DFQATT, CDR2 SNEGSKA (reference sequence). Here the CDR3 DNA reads TGCAGTGCTAGAGATTCGGACAGGGCCAAAAACATTCAGTACTTC. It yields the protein CSARDSDRAKNIQYF.

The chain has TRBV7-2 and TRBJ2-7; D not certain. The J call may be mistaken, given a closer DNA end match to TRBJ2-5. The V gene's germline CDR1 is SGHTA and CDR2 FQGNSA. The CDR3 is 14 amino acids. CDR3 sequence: CASSPRILLETQYF. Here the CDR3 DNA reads TGTGCCAGCAGCCCCCGCATTCTGTTGGAGACCCAGTACTTC.

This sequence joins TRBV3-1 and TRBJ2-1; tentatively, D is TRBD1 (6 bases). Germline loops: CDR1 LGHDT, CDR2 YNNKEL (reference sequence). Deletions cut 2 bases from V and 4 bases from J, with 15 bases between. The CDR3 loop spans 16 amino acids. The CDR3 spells CASSQLRGEGYNEQFF. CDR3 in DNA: TGTGCCAGCAGCCAACTCAGGGGAGAGGGTTACAATGAGCAGTTCTTC.

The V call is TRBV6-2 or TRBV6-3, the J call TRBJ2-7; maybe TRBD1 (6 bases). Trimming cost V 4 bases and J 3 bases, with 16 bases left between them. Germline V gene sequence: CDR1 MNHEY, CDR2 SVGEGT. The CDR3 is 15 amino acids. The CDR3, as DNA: TGTGCCAGCAGTTCCCTACAGGGTAGGATCTACGAGCAGTACTTC. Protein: CASSSLQGRIYEQYF.

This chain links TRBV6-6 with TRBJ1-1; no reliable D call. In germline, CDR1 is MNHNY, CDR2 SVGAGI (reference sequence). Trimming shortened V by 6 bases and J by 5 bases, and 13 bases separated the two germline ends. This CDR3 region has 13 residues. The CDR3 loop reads CASRSHRATEAFF. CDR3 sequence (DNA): TGTGCCAGCAGGTCACACAGAGCAACTGAAGCTTTCTTT.

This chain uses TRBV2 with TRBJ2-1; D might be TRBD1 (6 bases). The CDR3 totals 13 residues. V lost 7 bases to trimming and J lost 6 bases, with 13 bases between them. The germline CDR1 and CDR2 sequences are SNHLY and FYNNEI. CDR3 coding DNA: TGTGCCAGCACCTGGCAGGGGCCCAATGAGCAGTTCTTC. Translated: CASTWQGPNEQFF.

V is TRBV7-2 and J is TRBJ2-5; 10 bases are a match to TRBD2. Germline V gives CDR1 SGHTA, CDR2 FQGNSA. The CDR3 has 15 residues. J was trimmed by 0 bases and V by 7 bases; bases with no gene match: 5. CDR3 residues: CASTSGGAYQETQYF. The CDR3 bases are TGTGCCAGCACTAGCGGGGGCGCGTACCAAGAGACCCAGTACTTC.

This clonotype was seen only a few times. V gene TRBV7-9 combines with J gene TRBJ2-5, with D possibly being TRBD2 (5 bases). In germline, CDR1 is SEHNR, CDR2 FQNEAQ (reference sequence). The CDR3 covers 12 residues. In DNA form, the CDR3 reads TGTGCAGCGGCCAGTTTCCAAGAGACCCAGTACTTC. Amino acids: CAAASFQETQYF.

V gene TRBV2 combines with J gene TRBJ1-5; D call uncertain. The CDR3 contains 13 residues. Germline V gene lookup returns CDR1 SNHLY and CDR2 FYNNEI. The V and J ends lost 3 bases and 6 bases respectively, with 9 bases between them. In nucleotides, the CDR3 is TGTGCCAGCAGTGAGAGGCGGGGTCAGCCCCAGCATTTT. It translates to CASSERRGQPQHF.

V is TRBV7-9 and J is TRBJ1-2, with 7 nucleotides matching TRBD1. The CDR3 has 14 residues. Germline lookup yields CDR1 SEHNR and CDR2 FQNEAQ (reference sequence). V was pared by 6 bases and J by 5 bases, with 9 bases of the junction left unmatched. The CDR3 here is CASRVGQDLYGYTF. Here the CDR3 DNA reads TGTGCCAGCAGAGTCGGACAGGACCTTTATGGCTACACCTTC.

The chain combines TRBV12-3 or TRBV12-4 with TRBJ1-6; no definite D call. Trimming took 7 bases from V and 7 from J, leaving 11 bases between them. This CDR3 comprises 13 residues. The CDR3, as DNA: TGTGCCAGCACCCGGGTTCTCAATTCACCCCTCCACTTT. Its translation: CASTRVLNSPLHF.

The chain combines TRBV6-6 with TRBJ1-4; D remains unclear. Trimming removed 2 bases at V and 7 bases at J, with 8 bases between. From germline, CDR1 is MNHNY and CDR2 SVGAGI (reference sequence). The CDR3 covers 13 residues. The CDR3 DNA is TGTGCCAGCAGTTACATGTGGGGTGAAAAACTGTTTTTT. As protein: CASSYMWGEKLFF.

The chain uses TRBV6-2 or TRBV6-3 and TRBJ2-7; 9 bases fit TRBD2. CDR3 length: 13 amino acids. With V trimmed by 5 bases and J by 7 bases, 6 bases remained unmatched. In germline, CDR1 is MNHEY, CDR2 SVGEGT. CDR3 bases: TGTGCCAGCAGTCTCCTAACTAGCGGGGAGCAGTACTTC. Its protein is CASSLLTSGEQYF.

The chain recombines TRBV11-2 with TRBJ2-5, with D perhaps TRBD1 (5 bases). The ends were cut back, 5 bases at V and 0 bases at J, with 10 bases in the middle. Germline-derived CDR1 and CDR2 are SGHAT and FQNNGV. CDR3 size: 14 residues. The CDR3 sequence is CASSGQGNQETQYF. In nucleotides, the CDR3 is TGTGCCAGCAGCGGTCAGGGTAACCAAGAGACCCAGTACTTC.

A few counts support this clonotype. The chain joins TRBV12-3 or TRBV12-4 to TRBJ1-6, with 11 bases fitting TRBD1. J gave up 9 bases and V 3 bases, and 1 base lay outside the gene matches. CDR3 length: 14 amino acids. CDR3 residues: CASSLDRGLSPLHF. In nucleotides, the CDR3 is TGTGCCAGCAGTTTGGACAGGGGGCTTTCACCCCTCCACTTT.